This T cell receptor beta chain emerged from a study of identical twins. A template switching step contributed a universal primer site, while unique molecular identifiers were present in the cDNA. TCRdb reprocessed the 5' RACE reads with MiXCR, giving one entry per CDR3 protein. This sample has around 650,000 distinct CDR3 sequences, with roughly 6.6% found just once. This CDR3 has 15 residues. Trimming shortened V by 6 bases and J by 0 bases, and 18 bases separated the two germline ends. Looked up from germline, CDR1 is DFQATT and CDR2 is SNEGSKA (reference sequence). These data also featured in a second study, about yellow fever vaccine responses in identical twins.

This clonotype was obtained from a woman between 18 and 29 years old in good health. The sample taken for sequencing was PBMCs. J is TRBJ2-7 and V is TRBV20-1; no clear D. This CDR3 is CSAVPPLADSYEQYF. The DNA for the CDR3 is TGCAGTGCCGTTCCCCCTCTGGCGGACTCCTACGAGCAGTACTTC.